Below, 5 T cell receptor beta chains from the same sample are listed, as sequenced in a study of cytomegalovirus exposure and HLA in healthy donors. Primers for the PCR totalled 60 Vbeta and 13 Jbeta. Only in-frame clones appear in the TCRdb table, and some are missing; sequencing was by immunoSEQ multiplex PCR. The repertoire holds about 150,000 clones, with around 9% as singletons. Sequenced: PBMCs. All receptors come from a woman aged 35 to 49 in good health and CMV-seropositive.

V gene TRBV27 combines with J gene TRBJ2-5; D gene unclear. With 3 bases removed from V and 3 bases from J, the gap between germline ends came to 8 bases. This CDR3 spans 13 amino acids. Germline CDR1 MNHEY, CDR2 SMNVEV (reference sequence). The CDR3 reads CASSFGAEETQYF. CDR3 nucleotide sequence: TGTGCCAGCAGTTTCGGCGCGGAAGAGACCCAGTACTTC.

The chain employs TRBV9 and TRBJ1-2; 7 nucleotides match TRBD1. The CDR3 totals 13 residues. After removal of 4 bases from V and 8 bases from J, the junction contained 8 bases not matched to a gene. Germline V gene sequence: CDR1 SGDLS, CDR2 YYNGEE. The CDR3 loop reads CASSSRTGGGYTF. The CDR3 nucleotides read TGTGCCAGCAGCTCCCGGACAGGCGGGGGCTACACCTTC.

This clone has more than one count but fewer than ten. The chain links TRBV1 to TRBJ2-3; whether TRBD2, the table's D call, matches the DNA was not checked. TRBV1 is a listed pseudogene. The CDR3 length is 17 residues. Here the CDR3 reads CTSSQDRLAVSTDTQYF. CDR3 in DNA: TGCACCAGCAGCCAAGATCGACTAGCGGTGAGCACAGATACGCAGTATTTT.

This clone was seen only a few times. CDR3 nucleotide sequence: TGTGCCAGCAGCACGGAGCACCTAGCCCTCCACTTT. Protein product: CASSTEHLALHF. The chain joins TRBV2 to TRBJ1-6; unclear D gene. The CDR3 consists of 12 residues. Looked up from germline, CDR1 is SNHLY and CDR2 is FYNNEI. The V and J ends lost 6 bases and 14 bases respectively, with 14 bases between them. Using reference TRBV2 and TRBJ1-6 for the parts outside the CDR3, the full variable domain is EPEVTQTPSHQVTQMGQEVILRCVPISNHLYFYWYRQILGQKVEFLVSFYNNEISEKSEIFDDQFSVERPDGSNFTLKIRSTKLEDSAMYFCASSTEHLALHFGNGTRLTVT.

This clone turned up a few times. V usage is TRBV9 and J usage is TRBJ1-4; 9 bases map to TRBD1. V shed 3 bases, J shed 0 bases, and the junction held 9 bases outside the gene matches. This CDR3 region has 18 residues. The germline V gene encodes CDR1 SGDLS and CDR2 YYNGEE. CDR3 sequence: CASSADRGGFATNEKLFF. CDR3 in DNA: TGTGCCAGCAGCGCGGACAGGGGTGGTTTTGCAACTAATGAAAAACTGTTTTTT.